The entry below describes one TCR beta chain. Clinical histories supplied by participants themselves formed the basis of cohort assignment. This specimen belongs to a study of blood T cell repertoires in COVID-19. Produced via immunoSEQ multiplex PCR; TCRdb's table is partial and in-frame only. The sample includes around 250,000 clones, 90% to 95% of them seen just once. V was pared by 4 bases and J by 7 bases, with 16 bases between. This CDR3 spans 14 amino acids. Germline CDR1 SGHTA, CDR2 FQGNSA. The chain combines TRBV7-2 with TRBJ2-5; D unclear. The clonotype was recovered from a human donor in a cohort exposed to, infected with or recovered from COVID-19 (not recorded which). The donor label of this sample is uncertain. The sequenced sample was PBMCs or T cells enriched from blood (not recorded which). The CDR3 region has the DNA TGTGCCAGCAGCTCCCGACCTCCCCGAGGGACCCAGTACTTC. Protein sequence: CASSSRPPRGTQYF.